This T cell receptor (beta chain) was profiled in a study of cytomegalovirus exposure and HLA in healthy donors. Findings of the study overall: About 87% or about 30% of the time was how often most TCR beta V segments were productive, according to an earlier analysis. Among the CMV-associated chains, a few were confirmed in vitro as specific for CMV antigens.

Trimming pared 8 bases from V and 11 bases from J, leaving 18 bases between. Germline V lookup: CDR1 SGHDN, CDR2 FVKESK. This CDR3 spans 13 amino acids. A remark on this clone: Its antigen is currently unknown.

It was with 60 Vbeta and 13 Jbeta primers that the PCR ran. Assay used: immunoSEQ multiplex PCR; TCRdb lists only in-frame clones, some missing. Altogether 150,000 or so clones are present, 76% being singletons, with the ten largest covering less than 1%. The clonotype comes from a female donor in good health and CMV-seronegative. V is TRBV14 and J is TRBJ1-4, with D hard to call. The sequenced material came from PBMCs. CDR3 DNA sequence: TGTGCCAGCTCCCTGATAAGAGGAGAGAAACTGTTTTTT. This gives the protein CASSLIRGEKLFF.